These 32 T cell receptor beta chains originate from one sample sequenced in a study of Graves' ophthalmopathy and Graves' hyperthyroidism. For repertoire sequencing, the TCR beta CDR3 regions were amplified from RNA transcripts. Second-round multiplex PCR followed a first-round RT-PCR using HTBI primers. TCRdb recomputed calls from the multiplex PCR reads with MiXCR, one row per CDR3 protein. This table holds some 1.1 million distinct CDR3 sequences, 35% to 40% found once. The specimen sequenced was peripheral blood or thyroid tissue (not recorded which). Receptors originate from an adult man with Graves' hyperthyroidism.

The chain combines TRBV7-2 with TRBJ2-7, with 8 bases that match TRBD2. This CDR3 spans 16 amino acids. Unmatched junction bases numbered 19, after V lost 3 bases and J lost 12 bases. The germline V gene encodes CDR1 SGHTA and CDR2 FQGNSA. The CDR3: CASSFPATTSVGLAYF. CDR3 sequence (DNA): TGTGCCAGCAGCTTCCCAGCAACGACTAGCGTGGGGCTTGCGTACTTC.

This clonotype has only a few counts. The rearrangement links TRBV28 to TRBJ1-5, with D possibly matching TRBD1 (6 bases). V lost 6 bases and J lost 2, with 14 bases in between. CDR1 is MDHEN and CDR2 is SYDVKM in the germline V gene. This CDR3 comprises 15 residues. The CDR3 loop reads CASRGTGPGNQPQHF. CDR3 DNA: TGTGCCAGCAGGGGTACAGGGCCAGGCAATCAGCCCCAGCATTTT.

Many counts were recorded for this clonotype. V and J are TRBV5-1 and TRBJ1-1; no reliable D call. CDR3 size: 14 residues. Trimming pared 4 bases from V and 4 bases from J, leaving 14 bases between. Germline V gives CDR1 SGHRS, CDR2 YFSETQ. The CDR3 nucleotides are TGCGCCAGCAGCCACGGGATCACGGCCACTGAAGCTTTCTTT. Translating it yields CASSHGITATEAFF.

This clonotype has at least ten counts. The rearrangement uses TRBV7-3 and TRBJ1-1, with unresolved D. CDR3 length: 15 residues. The germline gives CDR1 SGHTA, CDR2 FQGTGA. Trimming removed 5 bases at V and 1 base at J, with 14 bases between. CDR3 DNA: TGTGCCAGCAGCAACGGAGGTATAAAGAACACTGAAGCTTTCTTT. It translates to CASSNGGIKNTEAFF.

This clonotype was detected many times. The chain is built from TRBV7-3 and TRBJ2-5; unclear D gene. Trimming shortened V by 1 base and J by 4 bases, and 10 bases separated the two germline ends. CDR3 length: 14 residues. From germline, CDR1 is SGHTA and CDR2 FQGTGA. The CDR3 protein is CASSLMPSLETQYF. CDR3 nucleotides: TGTGCCAGCAGCTTAATGCCTAGTTTAGAGACCCAGTACTTC.

Worth noting for this clonotype: It may be a read error: a sequence one base away is much more abundant. The chain is built from TRBV7-2 and TRBJ2-7; D gene unclear. The CDR3 spans 13 residues. CDR1 is SGHTA, CDR2 FQGNSA, per germline. CDR3 nucleotides: TGTGCCAACAGCCGGGCCACCACCTACGAGCAGTACTTC. Amino acid sequence: CANSRATTYEQYF.

This chain connects TRBV27 to TRBJ1-2, with no clear D. The CDR3 totals 16 residues. Between the trimmed V and J ends, which lost 2 bases and 5 bases, there was a span of 18 bases. From germline, CDR1 is MNHEY and CDR2 SMNVEV (reference sequence). The CDR3 region has the DNA TGTGCCAGCAGTTTACGGTCGGTGGGGAAAAGGTATGGCTACACCTTC. It encodes CASSLRSVGKRYGYTF.

This clonotype was seen just once. The chain uses TRBV3-1 and TRBJ2-5, with 10 bases fitting TRBD1. The CDR3 is 15 amino acids. Germline values: CDR1 LGHDT, CDR2 YNNKEL (reference sequence). The J segment lost 5 bases and the V segment lost 8 bases, leaving 11 bases of the junction unmatched. The CDR3 loop reads CASSSTGTGDETQYF. For the CDR3, the DNA is TGTGCCAGCTCATCTACCGGGACAGGGGATGAGACCCAGTACTTC.

Points on this clonotype: This may be a read error, as it is one base from a much larger clone. The chain has TRBV5-1 and TRBJ1-5, with D unclear. The CDR3 covers 13 residues. Germline V CDR1 and CDR2: SGHRS, YFSETQ. CDR3 bases: TGCACCAGCAGATCGACAACCGGACAGCCCCAGCATTTT. This gives the protein CTSRSTTGQPQHF.

This clonotype occurred a few times. V is TRBV6-5 and J is TRBJ2-7, with D possibly TRBD2 on 6 matching bases. This CDR3 region has 15 residues. The germline CDR1 and CDR2 sequences are MNHEY and SVGAGI. V lost 7 bases and J 4 bases, leaving 20 bases between the germline ends. The CDR3, as DNA: TGTGCCAGCAAAGCCGGGACTCGAGGACCTTACGAGCAGTACTTC. Translated: CASKAGTRGPYEQYF.

This chain uses TRBV20-1 with TRBJ2-7; D remains unclear. The CDR3 contains 13 residues. In germline, CDR1 is DFQATT, CDR2 SNEGSKA (reference sequence). CDR3 nucleotides: TGCAGCACGACCGCTACAAGACCCTACGAGCAGTACTTC. Translated: CSTTATRPYEQYF.

This clonotype was seen only a few times. This chain links TRBV5-6 with TRBJ2-7, with D unclear. The V end was cut by 1 base, the J end by 1 base, with 12 bases between. Germline CDR1 SGHDT, CDR2 YYEEEE. This CDR3 is 15 amino acids long. CDR3 residues: CASSLYVSVSYEQYF. The CDR3 DNA reads as TGTGCCAGCAGCTTGTACGTGTCAGTTTCCTACGAGCAGTACTTC.

This clonotype was observed a few times. V and J are TRBV5-1 and TRBJ2-5; the D gene could be TRBD1 or TRBD2 (5 bases each). V was shortened by 1 base and J by 5 bases, with 12 bases between the two germline ends. This CDR3 contains 14 residues. CDR1 and CDR2 (germline): SGHRS, YFSETQ. The CDR3 here is CASSLTRGFETQYF. The CDR3 DNA reads TGCGCCAGCAGCTTGACTAGGGGATTTGAGACCCAGTACTTC.

This clonotype was seen ten or more times. V gene TRBV15 combines with J gene TRBJ1-2; D unresolved. The V gene lost 5 bases and the J gene lost 9 bases, with 19 bases spanning the gap. The germline CDR1 and CDR2 sequences are LNHNV and YYDKDF (reference sequence). The CDR3 is 14 residues long. CDR3 sequence (DNA): TGTGCCACCAGCGGCTACAAGGAGGCTGCGCGCTACACCTTC. This sequence encodes CATSGYKEAARYTF.

This clonotype has at least ten counts. J is TRBJ1-2 and V is TRBV12-3 or TRBV12-4; 9 nucleotides line up with TRBD1. The CDR3 runs 14 residues. V was clipped by 6 bases and J by 4 bases; unmatched bases: 6. The DNA for the CDR3 is TGTGCCAGCAGCCGTACAGGGGGCGGCTATGGCTACACCTTC. It specifies CASSRTGGGYGYTF.

The chain links TRBV5-1 to TRBJ1-6, with 8 positions matching TRBD1. After removal of 3 bases from V and 10 bases from J, the junction contained 12 bases not matched to a gene. Germline CDR1 SGHRS, CDR2 YFSETQ. This CDR3 region has 16 residues. The CDR3 region has the DNA TGCGCCAGCAGCTCGGAACCACAGGGGGTGGACTCACCCCTCCACTTT. It yields the protein CASSSEPQGVDSPLHF.

This clonotype has just a few counts. The chain carries TRBV14 and TRBJ2-2; unclear D gene. CDR3 size: 13 residues. The germline V and J ends were trimmed by 2 bases and 6 bases, with 7 bases remaining between them. In germline, CDR1 is SGHDN, CDR2 FVKESK. DNA of the CDR3: TGTGCCAGCAGCCAAATTGGATCCGGGGAGCTGTTTTTT. Amino acid sequence: CASSQIGSGELFF.

This clonotype came up a few times. The genes are TRBV10-3 and TRBJ2-5; the D is unclear. The CDR3 has 13 residues. CDR1 is ENHRY, CDR2 SYGVKD, per germline. The V end was cut by 6 bases, the J end by 1 base, with 9 bases between. The CDR3 DNA follows: TGTGCCATCAGCGGAGAGGCCCAAGAGACCCAGTACTTC. It yields the protein CAISGEAQETQYF.

In its sample, this clonotype was seen a few times. Germline and junction disagree at one end, which may indicate a read error. This chain uses TRBV7-7 with TRBJ2-5; 7 nucleotides match TRBD2. This CDR3 contains 16 residues. Looked up from germline, CDR1 is SSHAT and CDR2 is FNYEAQ (reference sequence). CDR3 bases: TGTGCTAGCAGCTTCGCTGGCGGGAGTGGGGTGGAGACCCAGTACTTC. Its protein is CASSFAGGSGVETQYF.

This clonotype was detected many times. The V call is TRBV20-1, the J call TRBJ1-3; no definite D call. The germline V gene encodes CDR1 DFQATT and CDR2 SNEGSKA (reference sequence). The CDR3 contains 15 residues. Trimming cost V 2 bases and J 0 bases, with 11 bases left between them. Here the CDR3 DNA reads TGCAGTGCTAGATCGGCGGCAGGCTCTGGAAACACCATATATTTT. This encodes CSARSAAGSGNTIYF.

This clonotype appeared once. V and J are TRBV29-1 and TRBJ2-7; 9 positions agree with TRBD2. Germline CDR1 is SQVTM and CDR2 is ANQGSEA. This CDR3 has 14 amino acids. Losses at the gene ends were 3 bases for V and 2 bases for J; bases not matched to a gene: 5. The CDR3 loop reads CSVDSGGVPYEQYF. The DNA of the CDR3 is TGCAGCGTTGATAGCGGGGGAGTCCCCTACGAGCAGTACTTC.

This clonotype appeared a few times. The gene calls are TRBV24-1 and TRBJ2-5; no definite D call. Germline V CDR1 and CDR2: KGHDR, SFDVKD. The CDR3 has 12 amino acids. Deletions cut 0 bases from V and 4 bases from J, with 2 bases between. CDR3 sequence (DNA): TGTGCCACCAGTGATTTGACAGAGACCCAGTACTTC. It yields the protein CATSDLTETQYF.

This clonotype was recorded at least ten times. The genes are TRBV29-1 and TRBJ2-2; D not resolved. V gave up 4 bases and J gave up 1 base, with 4 bases separating them. CDR1 SQVTM and CDR2 ANQGSEA come from the germline V gene. The CDR3 runs to 12 residues. This CDR3 reads CSVAVNTGELFF. DNA of the CDR3: TGCAGCGTTGCCGTGAACACCGGGGAGCTGTTTTTT.

The chain links TRBV10-3 to TRBJ1-3; 10 bases align to TRBD1. The trim removed 6 bases at V and 7 bases at J, leaving 9 bases unmatched. Germline CDR1 ENHRY, CDR2 SYGVKD. The CDR3 totals 15 residues. CDR3 in amino acids: CAIRGDRGRGNTIYF. The CDR3 nucleotides read TGTGCCATCAGGGGTGACAGGGGGCGCGGGAACACCATATATTTT.

This clonotype was counted only a few times. The chain carries TRBV19 and TRBJ1-2; TRBD1 might be the D (6 bases). V dropped 9 bases and J dropped 1 base, with 15 bases sitting between them. CDR3 length equals 14 residues. Germline V CDR1 and CDR2: LNHDA, SQIVND (reference sequence). CDR3: CASSLTDSNYGYTF. The CDR3 DNA sequence: TGTGCCAGCAGCTTGACGGACAGTAACTATGGCTACACCTTC.

This clonotype was recorded many times. This chain connects TRBV5-1 to TRBJ2-7, with 9 positions matching TRBD2. Germline V gene lookup returns CDR1 SGHRS and CDR2 YFSETQ. The CDR3 covers 16 residues. The junction had 14 bases not matched to a gene; V was cut back by 4 bases and J by 6 bases. This CDR3 reads CASSARVAGEGTEQYF. The CDR3 coding sequence is TGCGCCAGCAGCGCTCGGGTAGCGGGAGAGGGCACCGAGCAGTACTTC.

The V call is TRBV11-2, the J call TRBJ1-1; tentatively, D is TRBD1 (6 bases). The V and J ends lost 6 bases and 3 bases respectively, with 11 bases between them. Germline loops: CDR1 SGHAT, CDR2 FQNNGV. CDR3 length: 13 amino acids. CDR3 residues: CASRSGQYTEAFF. CDR3 nucleotides: TGTGCCAGCAGATCCGGACAGTACACTGAAGCTTTCTTT.

The chain combines TRBV7-2 with TRBJ2-3, with D perhaps TRBD2 (5 bases). Germline V gives CDR1 SGHTA, CDR2 FQGNSA. The CDR3 length is 12 residues. Trimming cost V 4 bases and J 9 bases, with 11 bases left between them. CDR3 protein: CASSSPQRTQYF. Written as DNA, the CDR3 is TGTGCCAGCAGCTCCCCGCAGCGGACGCAGTATTTT.

This clonotype was counted a single time. This chain uses TRBV2 with TRBJ2-7; 9 bases match TRBD2. CDR3 length equals 12 residues. CDR1 is SNHLY and CDR2 is FYNNEI in the germline V gene. Trimming removed 6 bases from V and 10 bases from J; junction bases left unmatched: 7. In DNA form, the CDR3 reads TGTGCCAGCAGCAAGCGGGGGGACCGACAGTACTTC. Protein: CASSKRGDRQYF.

This clonotype was counted many times. J is TRBJ2-5 and V is TRBV7-9, with a weak D call TRBD2 (6 bases). The CDR3 spans 15 residues. Trimming shortened V by 5 bases and J by 5 bases, and 18 bases separated the two germline ends. Per the germline V gene, CDR1 is SEHNR and CDR2 is FQNEAQ (reference sequence). The CDR3: CASSPVRRAGETQYF. The CDR3 DNA reads TGTGCCAGCAGCCCCGTGAGGAGGGCGGGTGAGACCCAGTACTTC.

This chain uses TRBV29-1 with TRBJ1-2, with 8 bases aligning to TRBD1. V gave up 7 bases and J gave up 1 base; unmatched junction bases: 5. The CDR3 is 13 amino acids. CDR1 and CDR2 from the germline V gene are SQVTM and ANQGSEA. CDR3 in DNA: TGCAGCGGAGGAGACAGGGGTAACTATGGCTACACCTTC. Translated, it gives CSGGDRGNYGYTF.

In its sample, this clonotype was seen a few times. The genes are TRBV20-1 and TRBJ2-2; D might be TRBD1 (6 bases). V was pared by 5 bases and J by 0 bases, with 13 bases between. Germline V gives CDR1 DFQATT, CDR2 SNEGSKA (reference sequence). The CDR3 runs to 15 residues. CDR3 DNA sequence: TGCAGTGCTGCAGGGGTGCCGGCGAACACCGGGGAGCTGTTTTTT. This translates into CSAAGVPANTGELFF.